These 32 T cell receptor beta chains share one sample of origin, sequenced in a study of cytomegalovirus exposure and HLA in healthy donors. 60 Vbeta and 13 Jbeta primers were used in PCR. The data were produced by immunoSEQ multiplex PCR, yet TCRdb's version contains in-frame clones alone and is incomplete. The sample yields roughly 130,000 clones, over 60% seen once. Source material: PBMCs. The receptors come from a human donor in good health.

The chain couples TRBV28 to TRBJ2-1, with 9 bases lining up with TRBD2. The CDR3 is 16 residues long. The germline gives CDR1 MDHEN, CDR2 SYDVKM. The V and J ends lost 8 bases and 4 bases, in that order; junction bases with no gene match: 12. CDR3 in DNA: TGTGCCAGCGGACCTGGGTCTAGCGGGACTTACAATGAGCAGTTCTTC. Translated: CASGPGSSGTYNEQFF.

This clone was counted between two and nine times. CDR3 residues: CASSERLAGYDLGEQYF. CDR3 sequence (DNA): TGTGCCAGCAGTGAGAGACTAGCGGGATATGACCTCGGCGAGCAGTACTTC. V usage is TRBV2 and J usage is TRBJ2-7, with 11 nucleotides matching TRBD2. V was pared by 3 bases and J by 6 bases, with 13 bases of the junction left unmatched. The CDR3 is made up of 17 amino acids. Germline CDR1 is SNHLY and CDR2 is FYNNEI.

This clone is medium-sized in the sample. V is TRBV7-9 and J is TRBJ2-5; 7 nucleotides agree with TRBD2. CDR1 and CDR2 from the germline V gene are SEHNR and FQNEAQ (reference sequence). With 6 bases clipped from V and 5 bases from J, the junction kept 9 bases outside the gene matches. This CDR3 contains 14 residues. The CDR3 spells CASRGLLGPETQYF. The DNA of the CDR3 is TGTGCCAGCAGGGGACTACTGGGCCCCGAGACCCAGTACTTC.

CDR3: CASSPRSSYEQYF. The CDR3 DNA reads as TGTGCCAGCAGCCCGAGGAGCTCCTACGAGCAGTACTTC. This chain connects TRBV5-4 to TRBJ2-7; D call uncertain. CDR1 is SGHNT and CDR2 is YYREEE in the germline V gene (reference sequence). Trimming stripped 4 bases from V and 0 bases from J, with 8 bases between. The CDR3 runs 13 residues.

The CDR3 region is CATGNPGVGYTF. In nucleotides, the CDR3 is TGCGCCACCGGAAACCCAGGGGTCGGCTACACCTTC. The chain combines TRBV5-1 with TRBJ1-2; D is perhaps TRBD1 (6 bases). CDR1 SGHRS and CDR2 YFSETQ come from the germline V gene. Trimming cost V 9 bases and J 8 bases, with 17 bases left between them. This CDR3 has 12 residues.

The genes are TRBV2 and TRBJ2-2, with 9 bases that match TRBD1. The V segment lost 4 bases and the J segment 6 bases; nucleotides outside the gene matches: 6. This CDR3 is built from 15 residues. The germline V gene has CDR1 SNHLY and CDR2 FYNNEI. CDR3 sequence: CASSGGTGLAGELFF. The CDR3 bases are TGTGCCAGCAGTGGGGGGACAGGGCTGGCCGGGGAGCTGTTTTTT.

CDR3 residues: CASSLDNQETQYF. The CDR3 nucleotides are TGTGCCAGCAGCTTGGACAACCAAGAGACCCAGTACTTC. This sequence joins TRBV5-6 and TRBJ2-5; unclear D gene. The V and J ends lost 0 bases and 0 bases respectively, with 3 bases between them. The CDR3 contains 13 residues. Germline CDR1 is SGHDT and CDR2 is YYEEEE.

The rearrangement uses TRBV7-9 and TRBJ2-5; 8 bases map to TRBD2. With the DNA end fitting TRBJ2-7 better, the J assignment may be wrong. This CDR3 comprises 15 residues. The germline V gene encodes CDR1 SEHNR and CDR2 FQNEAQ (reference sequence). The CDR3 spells CASSSEAGVGYEQYF. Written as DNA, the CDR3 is TGTGCCAGCAGTTCCGAAGCGGGAGTTGGCTACGAGCAGTACTTC.

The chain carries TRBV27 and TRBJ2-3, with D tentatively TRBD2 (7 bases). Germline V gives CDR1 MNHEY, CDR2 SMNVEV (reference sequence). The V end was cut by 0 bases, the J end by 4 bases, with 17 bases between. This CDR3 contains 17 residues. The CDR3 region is CASSLSRGGARADTQYF. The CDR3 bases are TGTGCCAGCAGTTTATCGAGGGGGGGCGCCAGGGCAGATACGCAGTATTTT.

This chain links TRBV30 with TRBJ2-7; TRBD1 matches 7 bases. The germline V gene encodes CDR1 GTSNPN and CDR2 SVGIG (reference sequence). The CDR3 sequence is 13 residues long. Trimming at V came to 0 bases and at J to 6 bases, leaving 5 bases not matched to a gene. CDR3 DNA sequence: TGTGCCTGGAGTGTACTAGACAGGGCCGAGCAGTACTTC. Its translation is CAWSVLDRAEQYF. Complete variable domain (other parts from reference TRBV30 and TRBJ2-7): SQTIHQWPATLVQPVGSPLSLECTVEGTSNPNLYWYRQAAGRGLQLLFYSVGIGQISSEVPQNLSASRPQDRQFILSSKKLLLSDSGFYLCAWSVLDRAEQYFGPGTRLTVT.

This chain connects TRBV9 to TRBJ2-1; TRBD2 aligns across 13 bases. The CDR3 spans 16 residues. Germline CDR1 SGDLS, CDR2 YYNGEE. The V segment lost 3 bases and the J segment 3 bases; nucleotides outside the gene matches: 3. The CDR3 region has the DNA TGTGCCAGCAGCGCAGGACTAGCGGGGGTCTACAATGAGCAGTTCTTC. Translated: CASSAGLAGVYNEQFF. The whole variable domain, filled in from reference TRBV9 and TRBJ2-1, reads DSGVTQTPKHLITATGQRVTLRCSPRSGDLSVYWYQQSLDQGLQFLIQYYNGEERAKGNILERFSAQQFPDLHSELNLSSLELGDSALYFCASSAGLAGVYNEQFFGPGTRLTVL.

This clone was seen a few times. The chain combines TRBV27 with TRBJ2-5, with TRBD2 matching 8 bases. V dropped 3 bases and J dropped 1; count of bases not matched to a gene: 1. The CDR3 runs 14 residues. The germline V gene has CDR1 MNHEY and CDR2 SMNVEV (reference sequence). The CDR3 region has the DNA TGTGCCAGCAGTTTGCGGGGGGCCCAAGAGACCCAGTACTTC. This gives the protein CASSLRGAQETQYF.

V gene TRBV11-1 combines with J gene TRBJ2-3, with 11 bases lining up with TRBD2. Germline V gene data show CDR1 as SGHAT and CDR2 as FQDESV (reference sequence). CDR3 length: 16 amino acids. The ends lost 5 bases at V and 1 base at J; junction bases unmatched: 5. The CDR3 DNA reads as TGTGCCAGCAGCATGCCGGGACTAGCGGGCACAGATACGCAGTATTTT. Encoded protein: CASSMPGLAGTDTQYF.

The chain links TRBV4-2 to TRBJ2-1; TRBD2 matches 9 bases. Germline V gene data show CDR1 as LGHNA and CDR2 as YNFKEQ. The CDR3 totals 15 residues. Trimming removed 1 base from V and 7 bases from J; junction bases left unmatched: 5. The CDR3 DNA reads TGTGCCAGCAGCCAAGCAGCGGGAGGTAGGAATGAGCAGTTCTTC. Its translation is CASSQAAGGRNEQFF.

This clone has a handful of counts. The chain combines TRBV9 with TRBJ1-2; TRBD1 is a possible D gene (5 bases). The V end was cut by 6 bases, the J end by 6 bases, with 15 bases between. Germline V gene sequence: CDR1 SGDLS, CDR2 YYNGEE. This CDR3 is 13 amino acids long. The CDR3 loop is CASTQGNFDGYTF. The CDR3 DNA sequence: TGTGCCAGCACGCAGGGAAATTTCGATGGCTACACCTTC.

The CDR3 here is CASTGTSGGYEQYF. Here the CDR3 DNA reads TGTGCCAGCACTGGGACTAGCGGAGGGTACGAGCAGTACTTC. The chain has TRBV6-1 and TRBJ2-7; 11 positions agree with TRBD2. Germline CDR1 reads MNHNS; CDR2 reads SASEGT. Losses at the gene ends were 7 bases for V and 4 bases for J; bases not matched to a gene: 6. The CDR3 sequence is 14 residues long.

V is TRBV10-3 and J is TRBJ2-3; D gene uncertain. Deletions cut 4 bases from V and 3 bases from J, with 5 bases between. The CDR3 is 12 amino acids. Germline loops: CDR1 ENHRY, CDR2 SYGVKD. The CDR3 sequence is CAISALTDTQYF. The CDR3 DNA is TGTGCCATCAGTGCCCTTACAGATACGCAGTATTTT.

The CDR3 sequence is CASSQDETGTATNEQFF. CDR3 DNA sequence: TGTGCCAGCAGCCAAGATGAGACCGGGACAGCAACAAATGAGCAGTTCTTC. This chain links TRBV4-2 with TRBJ2-1, with 7 bases that match TRBD1. V lost 0 bases and J lost 7; bases outside the gene matches: 12. CDR3 length: 17 amino acids. In germline, CDR1 is LGHNA, CDR2 YNFKEQ.

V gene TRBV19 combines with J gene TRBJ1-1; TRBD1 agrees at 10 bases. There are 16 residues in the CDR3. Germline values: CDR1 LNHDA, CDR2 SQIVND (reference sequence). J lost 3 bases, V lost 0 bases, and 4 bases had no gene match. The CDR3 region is CASSIDRDRGDTEAFF. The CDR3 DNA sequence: TGTGCCAGTAGTATAGATCGGGACAGGGGTGACACTGAAGCTTTCTTT.

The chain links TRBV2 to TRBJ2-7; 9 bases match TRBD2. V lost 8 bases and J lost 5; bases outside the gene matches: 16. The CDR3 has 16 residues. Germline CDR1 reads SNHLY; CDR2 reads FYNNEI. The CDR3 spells CASSEGGLAGRDEQYF. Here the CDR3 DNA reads TGTGCCAGCTCCGAAGGGGGGCTAGCGGGAAGGGACGAGCAGTACTTC.

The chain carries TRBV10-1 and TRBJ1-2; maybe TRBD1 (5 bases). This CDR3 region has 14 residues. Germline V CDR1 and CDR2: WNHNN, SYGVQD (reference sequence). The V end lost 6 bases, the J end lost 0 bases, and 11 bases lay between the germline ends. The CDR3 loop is CASRGGSTNYGYTF. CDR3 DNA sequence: TGCGCCAGCAGGGGGGGGTCTACTAACTATGGCTACACCTTC.

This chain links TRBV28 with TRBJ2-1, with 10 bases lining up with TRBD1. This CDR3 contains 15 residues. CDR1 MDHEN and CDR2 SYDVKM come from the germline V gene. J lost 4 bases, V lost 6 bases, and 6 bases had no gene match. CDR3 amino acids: CASSTAGQGYNEQFF. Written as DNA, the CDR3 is TGTGCCAGCAGCACAGCGGGACAGGGGTACAATGAGCAGTTCTTC.

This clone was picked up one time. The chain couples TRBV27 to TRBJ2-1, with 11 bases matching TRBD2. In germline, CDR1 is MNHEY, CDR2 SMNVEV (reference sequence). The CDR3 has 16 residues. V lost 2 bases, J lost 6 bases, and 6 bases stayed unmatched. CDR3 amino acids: CASSLMSSGGSNEQFF. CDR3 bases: TGTGCCAGCAGTTTAATGTCTAGCGGGGGGAGCAATGAGCAGTTCTTC.

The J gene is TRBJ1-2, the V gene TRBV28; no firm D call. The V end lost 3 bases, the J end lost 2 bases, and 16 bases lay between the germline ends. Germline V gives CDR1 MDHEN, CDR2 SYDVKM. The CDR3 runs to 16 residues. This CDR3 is CASSFPPTRSNYGYTF. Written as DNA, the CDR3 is TGTGCCAGCAGTTTCCCCCCGACAAGGTCCAACTATGGCTACACCTTC.

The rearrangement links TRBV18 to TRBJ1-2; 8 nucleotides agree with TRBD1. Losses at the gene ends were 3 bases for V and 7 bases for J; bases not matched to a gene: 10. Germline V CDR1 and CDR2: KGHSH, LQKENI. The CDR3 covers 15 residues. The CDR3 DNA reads TGTGCCAGCTCACCGACAGGGGAGCCGGGGTCTGGCTACACCTTC. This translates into CASSPTGEPGSGYTF.

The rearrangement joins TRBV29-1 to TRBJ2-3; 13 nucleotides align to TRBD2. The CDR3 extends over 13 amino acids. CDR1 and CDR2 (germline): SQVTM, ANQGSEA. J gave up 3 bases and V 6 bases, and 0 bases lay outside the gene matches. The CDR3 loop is CSVLAGGTDTQYF. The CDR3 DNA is TGCAGCGTACTAGCGGGGGGGACAGATACGCAGTATTTT.

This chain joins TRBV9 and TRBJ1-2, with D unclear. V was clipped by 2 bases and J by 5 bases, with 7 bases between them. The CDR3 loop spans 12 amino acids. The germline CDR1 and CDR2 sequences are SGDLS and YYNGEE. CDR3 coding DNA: TGTGCCAGCAGCGTCCCCGGGTATGGCTACACCTTC. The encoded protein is CASSVPGYGYTF. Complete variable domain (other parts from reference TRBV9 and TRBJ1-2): DSGVTQTPKHLITATGQRVTLRCSPRSGDLSVYWYQQSLDQGLQFLIQYYNGEERAKGNILERFSAQQFPDLHSELNLSSLELGDSALYFCASSVPGYGYTFGSGTRLTVV.

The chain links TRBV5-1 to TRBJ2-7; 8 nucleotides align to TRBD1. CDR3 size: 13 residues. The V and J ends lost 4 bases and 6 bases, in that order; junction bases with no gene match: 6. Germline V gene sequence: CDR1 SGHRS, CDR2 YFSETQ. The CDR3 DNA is TGCGCCAGCAGCAGGGGGACAGGCCGCGAGCAGTACTTC. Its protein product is CASSRGTGREQYF. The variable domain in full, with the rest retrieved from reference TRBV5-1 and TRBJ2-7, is KAGVTQTPRYLIKTRGQQVTLSCSPISGHRSVSWYQQTPGQGLQFLFEYFSETQRNKGNFPGRFSGRQFSNSRSEMNVSTLELGDSALYLCASSRGTGREQYFGPGTRLTVT.

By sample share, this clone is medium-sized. Here the CDR3 DNA reads TGCGCCAGCAGCCACAGGGGAAGCGGCTACACCTTC. It codes for CASSHRGSGYTF. The V and J genes are TRBV4-1 and TRBJ1-2; tentatively, D is TRBD1 (6 bases). CDR1 is MGHRA, CDR2 YSYEKL, per germline. The CDR3 totals 12 residues. Trimming pared 3 bases from V and 8 bases from J, leaving 10 bases between.

The CDR3, as DNA: TGTGCCAGCAGTTACAGGGGGTCCTACGAGCAGTACTTC. Translated, it gives CASSYRGSYEQYF. This sequence joins TRBV6-5 and TRBJ2-7, with a weak D call TRBD1 (6 bases). CDR3 size: 13 residues. The germline V gene has CDR1 MNHEY and CDR2 SVGAGI. Trimming cost V 2 bases and J 1 base, with 6 bases left between them.

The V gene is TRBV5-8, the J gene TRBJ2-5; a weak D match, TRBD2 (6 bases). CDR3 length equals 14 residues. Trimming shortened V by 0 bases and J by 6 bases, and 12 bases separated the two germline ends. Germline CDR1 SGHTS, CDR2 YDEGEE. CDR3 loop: CASSLDAGRKTQYF. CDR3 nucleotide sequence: TGTGCCAGCAGCTTGGATGCGGGGCGGAAGACCCAGTACTTC.

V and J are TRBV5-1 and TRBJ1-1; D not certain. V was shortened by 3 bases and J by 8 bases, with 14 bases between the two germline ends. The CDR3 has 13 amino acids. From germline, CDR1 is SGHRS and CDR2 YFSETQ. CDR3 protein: CASSSAIQTEAFF. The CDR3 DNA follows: TGCGCCAGCAGCTCCGCAATCCAGACAGAAGCTTTCTTT.